Below are 30 T cell receptor beta chains sequenced from a single sample in a study of T cell responses to AZD1222 COVID-19 vaccine. Profiled with immunoSEQ multiplex PCR; TCRdb holds only in-frame clones, not every one. The sample holds 180,000 or so clones, about nine tenths seen once. The sample in question was peripheral blood, obtained 28 days after the second dose of the MenACWY control vaccine. The receptors shown here come from an adult who received the MenACWY meningococcal vaccine as a control.

The chain recombines TRBV9 with TRBJ2-5, with D maybe TRBD2 (6 bases). The CDR3 extends over 15 amino acids. Trimming took off 3 bases at V and 4 bases at J, with 16 bases between the two ends. Germline CDR1 is SGDLS and CDR2 is YYNGEE. The CDR3 spells CASSAQIGAGETQYF. DNA of the CDR3: TGTGCCAGCAGCGCCCAAATCGGAGCGGGAGAGACCCAGTACTTC.

The CDR3 sequence is CASSRRTGESLMNTEAFF. The CDR3 DNA follows: TGTGCCAGCAGCCGTAGGACAGGGGAGTCTCTCATGAACACTGAAGCTTTCTTT. This chain links TRBV4-2 with TRBJ1-1; 9 bases fit TRBD1. The CDR3 has 18 residues. J gave up 0 bases and V 4 bases, and 12 bases lay outside the gene matches. The V gene's germline CDR1 is LGHNA and CDR2 YNFKEQ.

J is TRBJ2-3 and V is TRBV27; 9 nucleotides line up with TRBD2. J was trimmed by 2 bases and V by 5 bases; bases with no gene match: 5. The CDR3 spans 15 residues. Looked up from germline, CDR1 is MNHEY and CDR2 is SMNVEV (reference sequence). The CDR3, as DNA: TGTGCCAGCAGTCTGACTAGCGGTTACACAGATACGCAGTATTTT. Its translation: CASSLTSGYTDTQYF.

The V gene is TRBV4-1, the J gene TRBJ2-3; 14 positions match TRBD2. Germline V gene data show CDR1 as MGHRA and CDR2 as YSYEKL. CDR3 length equals 16 residues. Unmatched junction bases numbered 6, after V lost 4 bases and J lost 6 bases. The DNA of the CDR3 is TGCGCCAGCAGCCGGGGGACTAGCGGGAGTTATGATACGCAGTATTTT. Translated, it gives CASSRGTSGSYDTQYF.

The chain recombines TRBV10-1 with TRBJ2-2, with 11 nucleotides matching TRBD2. Trimming took 2 bases from V and 1 from J; bases not matched to a gene: 0. Germline CDR1 is WNHNN and CDR2 is SYGVQD (reference sequence). The CDR3 spans 16 residues. CDR3 in amino acids: CASSETSGGNTGELFF. The CDR3 DNA reads as TGCGCCAGCAGTGAGACTAGCGGGGGGAACACCGGGGAGCTGTTTTTT.

J is TRBJ2-5 and V is TRBV7-9; a possible D gene is TRBD2 (6 bases). The CDR3 totals 14 residues. V was cut by 5 bases and J by 5 bases, with 15 bases left in between. Germline V lookup: CDR1 SEHNR, CDR2 FQNEAQ (reference sequence). CDR3 loop: CASSPLAGIETQYF. CDR3 bases: TGTGCCAGCAGCCCACTAGCCGGGATCGAGACCCAGTACTTC.

This clone was counted once. The rearrangement links TRBV2 to TRBJ1-1; 7 nucleotides align to TRBD1. The CDR3 length is 14 residues. Germline values: CDR1 SNHLY, CDR2 FYNNEI. The V segment lost 7 bases and the J segment 2 bases; nucleotides outside the gene matches: 7. The CDR3 region has the DNA TGTGCCAGCAACATCGACAGGGCAAACACTGAAGCTTTCTTT. Translating gives CASNIDRANTEAFF.

The chain has TRBV2 and TRBJ1-5; D gene uncertain. The CDR3 runs 14 residues. Germline V lookup: CDR1 SNHLY, CDR2 FYNNEI. Trimming took 3 bases from V and 3 from J, leaving 9 bases between them. In DNA, the CDR3 is TGTGCCAGCAGTGACGGCAGGATCAATCAGCCCCAGCATTTT. It codes for CASSDGRINQPQHF.

The chain is built from TRBV9 and TRBJ1-2; D gene uncertain. The CDR3 extends over 11 amino acids. The V end lost 4 bases, the J end lost 6 bases, and 7 bases lay between the germline ends. Germline V gene lookup returns CDR1 SGDLS and CDR2 YYNGEE. CDR3 loop: CASSSRNGYTF. The CDR3 DNA follows: TGTGCCAGCAGCTCAAGGAATGGCTACACCTTC.

The rearrangement links TRBV28 to TRBJ2-7, with 10 bases matching TRBD2. Trimming cost V 7 bases and J 2 bases; bases outside gene matches: 8. This CDR3 comprises 15 residues. Germline V gene lookup returns CDR1 MDHEN and CDR2 SYDVKM. The CDR3 sequence: CASKIGTSVPYEQYF. CDR3 sequence (DNA): TGTGCCAGCAAAATTGGGACTAGCGTTCCCTACGAGCAGTACTTC.

This clone came up a few times. The chain couples TRBV19 to TRBJ1-3; 7 positions agree with TRBD1. Germline lookup yields CDR1 LNHDA and CDR2 SQIVND (reference sequence). V gave up 8 bases and J gave up 1 base; unmatched junction bases: 5. There are 14 residues in the CDR3. In nucleotides, the CDR3 is TGTGCCAGTCAGACAGGGTATTCTGGAAACACCATATATTTT. It is translated as CASQTGYSGNTIYF.

This chain uses TRBV28 with TRBJ2-7; D remains unclear. From germline, CDR1 is MDHEN and CDR2 SYDVKM. The germline V and J ends were trimmed by 3 bases and 6 bases, with 9 bases remaining between them. CDR3 length: 12 amino acids. This CDR3 is CASSLPMTEQYF. CDR3 nucleotides: TGTGCCAGCAGTTTGCCAATGACCGAGCAGTACTTC.

The chain is built from TRBV4-3 and TRBJ1-3; D gene ambiguous. The CDR3 extends over 13 amino acids. From germline, CDR1 is LGHNA and CDR2 YSLEER. V was trimmed by 1 base and J by 11 bases, leaving 12 bases between them. In nucleotides, the CDR3 is TGCGCCAGCAGCCAAGGTCCCTCCGACGCCATATATTTT. It translates to CASSQGPSDAIYF.

The chain recombines TRBV15 with TRBJ2-7; D possibly uses TRBD1 or TRBD2 (7 bases each). The CDR3 consists of 14 residues. In germline, CDR1 is LNHNV, CDR2 YYDKDF (reference sequence). Trimming removed 1 base at V and 6 bases at J, with 13 bases between. CDR3 in DNA: TGTGCCACCAGCAGAGGACAGGGAGGGATCGAGCAGTACTTC. Protein sequence: CATSRGQGGIEQYF.

This clone was picked up one time. J is TRBJ2-5 and V is TRBV12-3 or TRBV12-4; TRBD2 matches 8 bases. This CDR3 has 13 residues. V trimming: 2 bases; J trimming: 4 bases; junction bases outside the gene matches: 0. The CDR3 loop reads CASSLLAGETQYF. As DNA, the CDR3 is TGTGCCAGCAGTTTACTAGCGGGAGAGACCCAGTACTTC.

The rearrangement uses TRBV6-5 and TRBJ1-3; 9 bases are shared with TRBD1. CDR1 and CDR2 (germline): MNHEY, SVGAGI. V dropped 7 bases and J dropped 1; count of bases not matched to a gene: 5. The CDR3 has 15 amino acids. Here the CDR3 DNA reads TGTGCCAGCATCAAGACAGGGGGATCTGGAAACACCATATATTTT. Its protein is CASIKTGGSGNTIYF.

This clone was seen more than once but under ten times. V and J are TRBV7-2 and TRBJ1-1, with TRBD1 as a possible D gene (5 bases). CDR1 is SGHTA and CDR2 is FQGNSA in the germline V gene. This CDR3 comprises 13 residues. V was shortened by 1 base and J by 4 bases, with 7 bases between the two germline ends. CDR3 DNA sequence: TGTGCCAGCAGCTTAGGGCAGGGCACTGAAGCTTTCTTT. Amino acids: CASSLGQGTEAFF.

J is TRBJ1-1 and V is TRBV2; D unresolved. CDR3 size: 12 residues. CDR1 and CDR2 (germline): SNHLY, FYNNEI. Trimming took off 4 bases at V and 4 bases at J, with 7 bases between the two ends. CDR3 sequence: CASSGPGTEAFF. Written as DNA, the CDR3 is TGTGCCAGCAGTGGACCAGGCACTGAAGCTTTCTTT.

The J gene is TRBJ1-1, the V gene TRBV7-8; 7 positions match TRBD1. In germline, CDR1 is SGHVS, CDR2 FQNEAQ. The CDR3 runs to 12 residues. The V gene end was trimmed by 0 bases and the J gene end by 11 bases; junction bases not matched to a gene: 3. CDR3 amino acids: CASSLASRGAFF. The CDR3 nucleotides read TGTGCCAGCAGCTTAGCGAGCAGGGGGGCTTTCTTT.

This chain uses TRBV7-8 with TRBJ1-3; D is unclear. V dropped 5 bases and J dropped 4 bases, with 12 bases sitting between them. Germline CDR1 SGHVS, CDR2 FQNEAQ. The CDR3 consists of 14 residues. The CDR3 reads CASSQSGSGNTIYF. DNA for the CDR3: TGTGCCAGCAGCCAATCGGGTAGCGGAAACACCATATATTTT.

The chain employs TRBV30 and TRBJ1-1; D is uncertain. There are 10 residues in the CDR3. The germline V gene encodes CDR1 GTSNPN and CDR2 SVGIG (reference sequence). Trimming stripped 2 bases from V and 10 bases from J, with 8 bases between. CDR3 DNA sequence: TGTGCCTGGAGTAATGCGAGAGCTTTCTTT. The encoded protein is CAWSNARAFF.

About this clone itself: Distinct nucleotide sequences in the sample also encode this CDR3. The chain recombines TRBV4-3 with TRBJ1-1, with D uncertain. V dropped 1 base and J dropped 1 base, with 4 bases sitting between them. This CDR3 comprises 13 residues. The V gene's germline CDR1 is LGHNA and CDR2 YSLEER. CDR3 DNA sequence: TGCGCCAGCAGCCAAGGGGGGAACACTGAAGCTTTCTTT. It codes for CASSQGGNTEAFF.

The rearrangement joins TRBV28 to TRBJ1-2; 10 nucleotides align to TRBD1. Trimming took 6 bases from V and 5 from J; bases not matched to a gene: 9. In germline, CDR1 is MDHEN, CDR2 SYDVKM. The CDR3 has 15 residues. CDR3 residues: CASRTPGQGTYGYTF. The CDR3 DNA follows: TGTGCCAGCAGGACTCCGGGACAGGGGACTTATGGCTACACCTTC.

This sequence joins TRBV7-9 and TRBJ2-1, with TRBD2 identical over 11 bases. V shed 5 bases, J shed 4 bases, and the junction held 4 bases outside the gene matches. The CDR3 is made up of 15 amino acids. The germline CDR1 and CDR2 sequences are SEHNR and FQNEAQ (reference sequence). This chain's CDR3 is CASSDGTSGYNEQFF. The DNA for the CDR3 is TGTGCCAGCAGCGACGGGACTAGCGGTTACAATGAGCAGTTCTTC.

The chain combines TRBV28 with TRBJ2-2; no clear D. The V end lost 6 bases, the J end lost 4 bases, and 15 bases lay between the germline ends. From germline, CDR1 is MDHEN and CDR2 SYDVKM. The CDR3 has 15 amino acids. CDR3 protein: CASRKGSPSTGELFF. Written as DNA, the CDR3 is TGTGCCAGCAGAAAAGGTTCCCCGTCCACCGGGGAGCTGTTTTTT. The full variable domain, in which reference TRBV28 and TRBJ2-2 provide the parts outside the CDR3, is DVKVTQSSRYLVKRTGEKVFLECVQDMDHENMFWYRQDPGLGLRLIYFSYDVKMKEKGDIPEGYSVSREKKERFSLILESASTNQTSMYLCASRKGSPSTGELFFGEGSRLTVL.

The V gene is TRBV19, the J gene TRBJ2-1; tentative D call: TRBD1 (6 bases). The CDR3 loop spans 14 amino acids. Trimming shortened V by 5 bases and J by 3 bases, and 11 bases separated the two germline ends. Looked up from germline, CDR1 is LNHDA and CDR2 is SQIVND (reference sequence). CDR3 loop: CASSRTANYNEQFF. The CDR3 DNA reads as TGTGCCAGTAGTCGGACAGCCAACTACAATGAGCAGTTCTTC.

The V and J genes are TRBV20-1 and TRBJ1-5, with no clear D. The CDR3 has 12 residues. CDR1 is DFQATT, CDR2 SNEGSKA, per germline (reference sequence). V was shortened by 3 bases and J by 5 bases, with 8 bases between the two germline ends. CDR3 in amino acids: CSASMRDQPQHF. Written as DNA, the CDR3 is TGCAGTGCTAGTATGAGAGATCAGCCCCAGCATTTT.

Here the CDR3 reads CASSLGAVNTGELFF. In DNA form, the CDR3 reads TGTGCCAGCAGCTTAGGGGCTGTGAACACCGGGGAGCTGTTTTTT. V usage is TRBV7-2 and J usage is TRBJ2-2; D unclear. Germline CDR1 reads SGHTA; CDR2 reads FQGNSA. The CDR3 consists of 15 residues. V was trimmed by 1 base and J by 1 base, leaving 7 bases between them. Based on the CDR3 plus reference TRBV7-2 and TRBJ2-2, the full variable domain is GAGVSQSPSNKVTEKGKDVELRCDPISGHTALYWYRQSLGQGLEFLIYFQGNSAPDKSGLPSDRFSAERTGGSVSTLTIQRTQQEDSAVYLCASSLGAVNTGELFFGEGSRLTVL.

This clone was observed a handful of times. The V and J genes are TRBV11-2 and TRBJ1-6; D gene ambiguous. The length of the CDR3 is 13 residues. Germline values: CDR1 SGHAT, CDR2 FQNNGV. V was shortened by 10 bases and J by 0 bases, with 7 bases between the two germline ends. The CDR3 DNA follows: TGTGCCACAGGAAGCTCCTATAATTCACCCCTCCACTTT. It translates to CATGSSYNSPLHF.

The chain employs TRBV9 and TRBJ2-5; 8 positions match TRBD2. Germline-derived CDR1 and CDR2 are SGDLS and YYNGEE. With V trimmed by 0 bases and J by 5 bases, 12 bases remained unmatched. The CDR3 has 17 amino acids. This CDR3 reads CASSVGSGSAYFETQYF. CDR3 bases: TGTGCCAGCAGCGTAGGGAGCGGGAGTGCGTATTTTGAGACCCAGTACTTC.